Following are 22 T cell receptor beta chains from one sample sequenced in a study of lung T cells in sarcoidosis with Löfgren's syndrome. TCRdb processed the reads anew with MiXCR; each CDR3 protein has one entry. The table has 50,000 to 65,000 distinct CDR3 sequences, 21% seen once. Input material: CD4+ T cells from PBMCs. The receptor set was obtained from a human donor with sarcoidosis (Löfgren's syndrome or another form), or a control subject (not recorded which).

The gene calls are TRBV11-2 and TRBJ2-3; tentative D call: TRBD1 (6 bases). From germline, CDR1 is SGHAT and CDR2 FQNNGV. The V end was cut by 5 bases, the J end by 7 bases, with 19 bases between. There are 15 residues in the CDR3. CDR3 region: CASSRGSGGTYTQYF. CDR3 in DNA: TGTGCCAGCAGCCGCGGGTCTGGTGGGACATATACGCAGTATTTT.

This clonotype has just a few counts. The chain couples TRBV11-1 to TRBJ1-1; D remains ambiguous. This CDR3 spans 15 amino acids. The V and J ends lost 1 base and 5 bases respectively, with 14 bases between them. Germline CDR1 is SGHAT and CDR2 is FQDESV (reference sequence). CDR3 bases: TGTGCCAGCAGCTTAGGGATGCAACCGGGGACTGAAGCTTTCTTT. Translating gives CASSLGMQPGTEAFF.

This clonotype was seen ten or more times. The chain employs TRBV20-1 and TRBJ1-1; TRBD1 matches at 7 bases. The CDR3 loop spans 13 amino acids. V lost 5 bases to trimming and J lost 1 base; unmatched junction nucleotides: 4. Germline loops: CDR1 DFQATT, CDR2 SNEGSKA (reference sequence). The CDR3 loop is CSASRDRNTEAFF. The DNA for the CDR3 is TGCAGTGCTTCCCGGGACAGGAACACTGAAGCTTTCTTT.

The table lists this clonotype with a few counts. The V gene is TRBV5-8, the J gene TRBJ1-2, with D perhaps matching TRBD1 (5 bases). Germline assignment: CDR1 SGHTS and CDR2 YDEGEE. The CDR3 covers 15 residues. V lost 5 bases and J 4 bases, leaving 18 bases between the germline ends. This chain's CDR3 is CASRPQRGAGYGYTF. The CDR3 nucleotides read TGTGCCAGCAGACCACAGAGGGGCGCCGGCTATGGCTACACCTTC.

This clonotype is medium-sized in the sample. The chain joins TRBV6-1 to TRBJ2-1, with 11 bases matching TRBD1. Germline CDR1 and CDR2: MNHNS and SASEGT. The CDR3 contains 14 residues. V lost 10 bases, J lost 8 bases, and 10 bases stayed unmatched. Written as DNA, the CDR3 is TGTGCCATCTCCGGGACAGGGGGGTTCTATGAGCAGTTCTTC. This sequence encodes CAISGTGGFYEQFF.

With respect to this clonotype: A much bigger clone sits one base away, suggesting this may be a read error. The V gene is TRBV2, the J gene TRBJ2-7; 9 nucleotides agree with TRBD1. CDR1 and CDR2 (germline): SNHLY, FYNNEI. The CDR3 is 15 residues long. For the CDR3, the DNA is TGTGCCGGCAGTAAGACAGGGGGGGGCTCCTACGAGCAGTACTTC. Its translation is CAGSKTGGGSYEQYF.

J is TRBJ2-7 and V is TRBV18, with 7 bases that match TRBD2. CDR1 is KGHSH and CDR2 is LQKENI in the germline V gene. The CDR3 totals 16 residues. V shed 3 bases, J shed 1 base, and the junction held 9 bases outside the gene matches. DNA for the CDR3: TGTGCCAGCTCACCCGACGCCCTCGGGAGGTCCTACGAGCAGTACTTC. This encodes CASSPDALGRSYEQYF.

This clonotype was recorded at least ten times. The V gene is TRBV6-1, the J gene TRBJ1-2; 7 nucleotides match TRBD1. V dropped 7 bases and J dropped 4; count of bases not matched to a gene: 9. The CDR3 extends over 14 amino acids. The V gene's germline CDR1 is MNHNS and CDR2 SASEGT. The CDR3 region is CASTRQGSIYGYTF. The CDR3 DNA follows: TGTGCCAGCACTAGACAGGGATCCATCTATGGCTACACCTTC.

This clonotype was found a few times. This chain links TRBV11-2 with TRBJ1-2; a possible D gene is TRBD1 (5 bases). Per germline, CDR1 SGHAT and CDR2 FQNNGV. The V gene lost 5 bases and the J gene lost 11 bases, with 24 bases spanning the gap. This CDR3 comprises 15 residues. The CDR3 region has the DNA TGTGCCAGCAGCCCCACGGGGCGGTTACGTCCCCCTTACACCTTC. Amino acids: CASSPTGRLRPPYTF.

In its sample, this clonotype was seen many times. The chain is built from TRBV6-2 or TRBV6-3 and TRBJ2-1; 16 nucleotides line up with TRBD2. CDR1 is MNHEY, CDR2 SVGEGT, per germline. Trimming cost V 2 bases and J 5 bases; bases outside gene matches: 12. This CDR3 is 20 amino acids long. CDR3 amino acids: CASSYEVPGLAGGSNNEQFF. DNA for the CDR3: TGTGCCAGCAGTTACGAAGTCCCGGGACTAGCGGGAGGGAGTAACAATGAGCAGTTCTTC.

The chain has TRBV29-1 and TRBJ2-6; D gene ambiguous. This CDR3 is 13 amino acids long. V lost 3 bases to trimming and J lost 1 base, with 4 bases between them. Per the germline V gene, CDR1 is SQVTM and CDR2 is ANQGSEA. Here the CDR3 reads CSVDESGANVLTF. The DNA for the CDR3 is TGCAGCGTTGATGAGTCTGGGGCCAACGTCCTGACTTTC. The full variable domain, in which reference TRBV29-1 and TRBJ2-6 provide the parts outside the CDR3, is SAVISQKPSRDICQRGTSLTIQCQVDSQVTMMFWYRQQPGQSLTLIATANQGSEATYESGFVIDKFPISRPNLTFSTLTVSNMSPEDSSIYLCSVDESGANVLTFGAGSRLTVL.

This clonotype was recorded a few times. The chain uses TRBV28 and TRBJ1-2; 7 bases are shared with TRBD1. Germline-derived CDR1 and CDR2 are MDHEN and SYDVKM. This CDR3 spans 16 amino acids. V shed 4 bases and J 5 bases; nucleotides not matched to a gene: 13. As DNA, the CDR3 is TGTGCCAGCAGTTGGGCGACAGGGTGGGCCTGGTATGGCTACACCTTC. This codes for CASSWATGWAWYGYTF.

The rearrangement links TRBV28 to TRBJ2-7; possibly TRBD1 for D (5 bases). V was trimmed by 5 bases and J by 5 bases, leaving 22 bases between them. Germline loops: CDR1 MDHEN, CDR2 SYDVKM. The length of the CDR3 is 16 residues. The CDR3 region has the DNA TGTGCCAGCAGTCCGTCTCCCTCCCGACAGATAAACGAGCAGTACTTC. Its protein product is CASSPSPSRQINEQYF.

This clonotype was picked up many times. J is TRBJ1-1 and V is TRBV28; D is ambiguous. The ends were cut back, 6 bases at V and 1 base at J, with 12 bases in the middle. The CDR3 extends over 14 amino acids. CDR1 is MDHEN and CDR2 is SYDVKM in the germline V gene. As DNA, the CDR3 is TGTGCCAGCAGGGTTGACGGAACGAACACTGAAGCTTTCTTT. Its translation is CASRVDGTNTEAFF.

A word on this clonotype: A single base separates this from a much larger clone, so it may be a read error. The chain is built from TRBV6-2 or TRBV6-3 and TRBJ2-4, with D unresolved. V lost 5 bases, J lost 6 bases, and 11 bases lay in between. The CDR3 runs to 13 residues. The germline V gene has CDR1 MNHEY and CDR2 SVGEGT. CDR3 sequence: CASSPLTINIQYF. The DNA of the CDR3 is TGTGCCAGCAGTCCCCTAACCATAAACATTCAGTACTTC.

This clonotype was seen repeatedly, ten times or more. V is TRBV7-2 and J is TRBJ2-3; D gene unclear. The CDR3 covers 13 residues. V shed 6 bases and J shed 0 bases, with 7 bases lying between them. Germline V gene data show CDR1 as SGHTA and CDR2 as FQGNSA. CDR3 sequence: CASRSRSTDTQYF. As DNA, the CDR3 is TGTGCCAGCAGATCCCGGAGCACAGATACGCAGTATTTT. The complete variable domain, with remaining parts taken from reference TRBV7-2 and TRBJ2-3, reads GAGVSQSPSNKVTEKGKDVELRCDPISGHTALYWYRQSLGQGLEFLIYFQGNSAPDKSGLPSDRFSAERTGGSVSTLTIQRTQQEDSAVYLCASRSRSTDTQYFGPGTRLTVL.

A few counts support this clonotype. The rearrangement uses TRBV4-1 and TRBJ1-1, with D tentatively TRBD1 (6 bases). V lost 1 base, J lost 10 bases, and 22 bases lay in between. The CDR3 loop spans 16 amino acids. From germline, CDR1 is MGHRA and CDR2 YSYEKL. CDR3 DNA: TGCGCCAGCAGCCAAGGGGGGCCAGGGGTCTCTCAGGGAGCTTTCTTT. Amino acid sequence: CASSQGGPGVSQGAFF.

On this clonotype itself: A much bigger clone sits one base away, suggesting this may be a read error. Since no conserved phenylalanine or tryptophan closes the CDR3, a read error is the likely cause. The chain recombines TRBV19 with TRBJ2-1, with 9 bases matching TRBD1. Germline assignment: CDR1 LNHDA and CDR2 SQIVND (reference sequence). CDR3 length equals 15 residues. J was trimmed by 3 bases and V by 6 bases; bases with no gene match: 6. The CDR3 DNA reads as TGTGCCAGTAGCCCGACAGGGGGTAGCTACAATGAGCAGTTCCTC. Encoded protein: CASSPTGGSYNEQFL.

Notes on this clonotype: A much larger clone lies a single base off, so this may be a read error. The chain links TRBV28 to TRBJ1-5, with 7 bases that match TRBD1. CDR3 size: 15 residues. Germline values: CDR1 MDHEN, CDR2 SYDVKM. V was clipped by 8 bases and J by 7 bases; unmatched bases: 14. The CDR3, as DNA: TGTGCCAGCGGGGTCCCGGCAGGGGGAGGGCAGCCCCAGCATTTT. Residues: CASGVPAGGGQPQHF.

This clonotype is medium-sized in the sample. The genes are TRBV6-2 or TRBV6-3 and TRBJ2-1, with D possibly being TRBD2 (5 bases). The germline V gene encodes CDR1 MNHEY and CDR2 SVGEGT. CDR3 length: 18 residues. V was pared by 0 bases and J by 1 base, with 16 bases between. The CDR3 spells CASSYSTRRALSYNEQFF. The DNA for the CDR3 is TGTGCCAGCAGTTACTCCACGCGGCGGGCCCTTTCCTACAATGAGCAGTTCTTC.

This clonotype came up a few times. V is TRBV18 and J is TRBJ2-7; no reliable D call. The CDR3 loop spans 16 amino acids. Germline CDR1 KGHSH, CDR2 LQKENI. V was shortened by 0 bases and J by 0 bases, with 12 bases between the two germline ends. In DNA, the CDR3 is TGTGCCAGCTCACCACCCCATCCCCGGAGCTCCTACGAGCAGTACTTC. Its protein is CASSPPHPRSSYEQYF.

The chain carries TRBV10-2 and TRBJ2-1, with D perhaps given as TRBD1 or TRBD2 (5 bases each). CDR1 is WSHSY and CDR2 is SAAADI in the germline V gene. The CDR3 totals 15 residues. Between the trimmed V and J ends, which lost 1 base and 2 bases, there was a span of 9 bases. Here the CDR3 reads CASSEYGAPYNEQFF. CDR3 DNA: TGCGCCAGCAGTGAGTACGGGGCCCCCTACAATGAGCAGTTCTTC.